Presented here are 9 T cell receptor beta chains from one specimen sequenced in a study of response to subunit inactivated influenza vaccine. A single record per CDR3 protein comes from TCRdb applying MiXCR to the RT-PCR reads. The sample holds more than 450,000 distinct CDR3 sequences, approximately 10% seen once. The same sample was also studied in work on T cells expressing NK-cell markers. That source notes: Scientists made TCR beta cDNA using 5'RACE template switching with UMIs.

This specimen was PBMCs from blood, taken on the day of vaccination. The receptors come from a man aged 50 to 60 who received an inactivated influenza vaccine.

In this sample, this clonotype turned up many times. The rearrangement joins TRBV10-1 to TRBJ2-3, with unresolved D. Looked up from germline, CDR1 is WNHNN and CDR2 is SYGVQD (reference sequence). The CDR3 totals 14 residues. The V end was cut by 5 bases, the J end by 2 bases, with 11 bases between. CDR3 DNA sequence: TGCGCCAGCAGTTCGGGTCGCATCACAGATACGCAGTATTTT. Amino acids: CASSSGRITDTQYF.

This clonotype came up a few times. The chain uses TRBV5-1 and TRBJ2-1; D is unclear. CDR3 length: 16 residues. Trimming pared 1 base from V and 8 bases from J, leaving 19 bases between. The germline gives CDR1 SGHRS, CDR2 YFSETQ. The CDR3 loop reads CASSLPGPLTQHEQFF. CDR3 DNA: TGCGCCAGCAGCTTGCCCGGACCCCTAACCCAACATGAGCAGTTCTTC.

This sequence joins TRBV4-2 and TRBJ2-3; 10 bases are shared with TRBD2. CDR3 length equals 18 residues. V lost 2 bases and J lost 2; bases outside the gene matches: 10. Germline V gene sequence: CDR1 LGHNA, CDR2 YNFKEQ. The CDR3 loop reads CASSQQLLAGALTDTQYF. CDR3 coding DNA: TGTGCCAGCAGCCAACAACTTCTAGCGGGGGCCCTCACAGATACGCAGTATTTT.

At least ten counts were recorded for this clonotype. The chain combines TRBV24-1 with TRBJ2-1; TRBD1 matches 11 bases. Germline V gene data show CDR1 as KGHDR and CDR2 as SFDVKD. V shed 4 bases, J shed 7 bases, and the junction held 5 bases outside the gene matches. The CDR3 contains 15 residues. In DNA, the CDR3 is TGTGCCACCAGTGACACCGGGACAGGGGGTAATGAGCAGTTCTTC. Protein: CATSDTGTGGNEQFF.

This clonotype came up many times. The chain couples TRBV28 to TRBJ2-2, with 7 bases that match TRBD2. Unmatched junction bases numbered 10, after V lost 7 bases and J lost 5 bases. Germline CDR1 MDHEN, CDR2 SYDVKM. The CDR3 is made up of 15 amino acids. CDR3 bases: TGTGCCAGCAAGAACGGCGGGAGTATAACCGGGGAGCTGTTTTTT. Encoded protein: CASKNGGSITGELFF.

This sequence joins TRBV2 and TRBJ2-1; D is possibly TRBD2 (6 bases). V was cut by 3 bases and J by 5 bases, with 11 bases left in between. Germline V gene sequence: CDR1 SNHLY, CDR2 FYNNEI. This CDR3 region has 14 residues. CDR3 residues: CASSDVAGNNEQFF. CDR3 nucleotides: TGTGCCAGCAGTGATGTCGCGGGAAACAATGAGCAGTTCTTC. Full variable domain (outside the CDR3, taken from reference TRBV2 and TRBJ2-1): EPEVTQTPSHQVTQMGQEVILRCVPISNHLYFYWYRQILGQKVEFLVSFYNNEISEKSEIFDDQFSVERPDGSNFTLKIRSTKLEDSAMYFCASSDVAGNNEQFFGPGTRLTVL.

This clonotype was observed at least ten times. The chain is built from TRBV9 and TRBJ2-1; 12 nucleotides match TRBD2. The J segment lost 14 bases and the V segment lost 0 bases, leaving 6 bases of the junction unmatched. CDR1 and CDR2 (germline): SGDLS, YYNGEE. There are 14 residues in the CDR3. DNA for the CDR3: TGTGCCAGCAGCGTAGATTCTAGCGGGAGGGAAAAGTTCTTC. Translation gives CASSVDSSGREKFF.

The chain joins TRBV7-2 to TRBJ2-7, with 11 bases matching TRBD1. CDR1 SGHTA and CDR2 FQGNSA come from the germline V gene. J was trimmed by 3 bases and V by 3 bases; bases with no gene match: 4. The CDR3 is 15 amino acids. The CDR3 is CASSFRTGGNYEQYF. The CDR3 DNA sequence: TGTGCCAGCAGCTTCCGGACAGGGGGCAACTACGAGCAGTACTTC.

V is TRBV15 and J is TRBJ2-2; TRBD1 is a possible D gene (6 bases). Trimming stripped 3 bases from V and 7 bases from J, with 15 bases between. Germline lookup yields CDR1 LNHNV and CDR2 YYDKDF (reference sequence). This CDR3 comprises 15 residues. CDR3 bases: TGTGCCACCAGCAGGGGGGCAGGTTCTGTCGGGGAGCTGTTTTTT. Translation: CATSRGAGSVGELFF.